The sequence of this T cell receptor (beta chain) was determined in a study of chemoradiotherapy in HPV16-positive cancers. About this clone itself: Its antigen is still unknown.

TCRdb's copy holds only in-frame clones and misses some; the assay was immunoSEQ multiplex PCR. The sample lists 20,000 or so clones; 84% were seen once. Trimming removed 2 bases from V and 4 bases from J; junction bases left unmatched: 4. The CDR3 has 14 residues. In germline, CDR1 is MNHNY, CDR2 SVGAGI (reference sequence). Repeated repertoire sampling spanned the course of chemoradiotherapy. General study findings and limits: HPV-responsive T-cell expansion during chemoradiotherapy was linked to improved recurrence-free survival in HPV16-positive patients.

Sample: blood, taken from a patient who underwent chemoradiotherapy. The sequence was collected from a human donor with HPV-associated anogenital cancer. The chain joins TRBV6-6 to TRBJ2-5; 7 positions agree with TRBD2. The CDR3 loop reads CASSYAGEGETQYF. CDR3 DNA sequence: TGTGCCAGCAGTTACGCCGGGGAGGGAGAGACCCAGTACTTC.